These T cell receptor beta chains were read from a single sample in a study of T-cell memory formation after mild COVID-19. TCRdb re-analysed the 5' RACE reads in MiXCR, keeping a single row per CDR3 protein. The table shows around 200,000 distinct CDR3 sequences, with around 25% occurring only once. Material: PBMCs or a T cell subset sorted from them (not recorded which). The receptor set was obtained from an adult woman who had mild COVID-19 (a few samples of this study predate the infection). Cell type and time point are not known. Both conserved end residues are part of each CDR3.

j_gene	v_gene	len	CDR3aa
TRBJ2-1	TRBV20-1	14	CSAYTPPAYNEQFF
TRBJ2-1	TRBV7-3	15	CASSTGTRGGNEQFF
TRBJ1-2	TRBV7-6	12	CASSLEGYGYTF
TRBJ2-6	TRBV29-1	12	CAGSSGANVLTF
TRBJ1-2	TRBV4-2	14	CASSHDQGLYGYTF
TRBJ1-1	TRBV7-9	17	CASSPDSGGSVNTEAFF
TRBJ2-1	TRBV5-1	17	CASSLAPLAGSYNEQFF
TRBJ2-7	TRBV27	16	CASSLYSVGSTYEQYF
TRBJ1-6	TRBV12-3/TRBV12-4	14	CASSLVVGGPPLHF
TRBJ2-5	TRBV5-1	13	CASSYGGQETQYF
TRBJ1-5	TRBV29-1	12	CSVRDVFSAQHF
TRBJ2-1	TRBV24-1	16	CATSDSWGQSYNEQFF
TRBJ2-7	TRBV20-1	13	CSARGQGAYEQYF
TRBJ1-2	TRBV4-1	16	CASSQDSQGRVDGYTF
TRBJ2-1	TRBV5-6	14	CASSLDLAADEQFF
TRBJ1-1	TRBV9	14	CASSTTGMNTEAFF
TRBJ1-2	TRBV2	14	CASSRLRERDGYTF
TRBJ2-1	TRBV24-1	17	CATSDSASPGVNNEQFF
TRBJ2-3	TRBV12-3/TRBV12-4	16	CASSPATSGFTDTQYF
TRBJ2-7	TRBV29-1	16	CSVEDPQGGRNYEQYF
TRBJ1-4	TRBV30	11	CAWSLSEKLFF
TRBJ2-7	TRBV20-1	12	CSARQGSYEQYF
TRBJ1-2	TRBV24-1	11	CATSDSSGYTF
TRBJ2-3	TRBV24-1	15	CATSDRDRFTDTQYF
TRBJ2-5	TRBV2	14	CASIRPVGVETQYF
TRBJ2-1	TRBV9	15	CASSVVSRAGSEQFF
TRBJ2-7	TRBV7-8	12	CASSFSGTEQYF
TRBJ2-3	TRBV7-9	14	CASSWDSHTDTQYF
TRBJ1-1	TRBV5-6	14	CASSRLRTYTEAFF
TRBJ2-2	TRBV5-1	15	CASSPGQGADGELFF
TRBJ1-1	TRBV10-3	14	CAINRGTVNTEAFF
TRBJ2-1	TRBV11-2	13	CASSLEVLDREFF
TRBJ1-2	TRBV3-1	14	CASSQGARGRDYTF
TRBJ1-2	TRBV6-6	15	CASTQGGANDYGYTF
TRBJ2-7	TRBV20-1	14	CSARDPTYSYEQYF
TRBJ2-5	TRBV5-1	14	CASSEGQGGETQYF
TRBJ1-1	TRBV20-1	13	CSARDLLATEAFF
TRBJ1-1	TRBV4-1	16	CASSQVRYQRNTEAFF
TRBJ2-7	TRBV5-1	13	CATKGQGGHEQYF
TRBJ2-7	TRBV4-2	16	CASSQDWAGGPYEQYF
TRBJ2-7	TRBV20-1	12	CSASDTEPKQYF
TRBJ2-7	TRBV6-1	14	CASSPFGTQGEQYF
TRBJ2-7	TRBV28	15	CASSLPQGGFYEQYF
TRBJ2-5	TRBV5-1	15	CASSLGTGGRETQYF
TRBJ2-1	TRBV21-1	15	CASSKGLDRVDEQFF
TRBJ2-1	TRBV7-2	16	CASSPTPGLAVNEQFF
TRBJ2-5	TRBV5-6	15	CASSLFRDRQETQYF
TRBJ1-5	TRBV6-5	12	CASSFGRQPQHF
TRBJ1-1	TRBV18	14	CASSPVGGWTEAFF
TRBJ2-1	TRBV6-6	14	CASTMTSGNNEQFF
TRBJ2-7	TRBV2	16	CASSRYHQGLSYEQYF
TRBJ1-1	TRBV30	15	CACRGPGQKSTEAFF
TRBJ2-3	TRBV7-8	16	CASSLGGGSSTDTQYF
TRBJ2-7	TRBV12-3/TRBV12-4	14	CASSLTGGRYEQYF
TRBJ2-3	TRBV20-1	15	CSARDWGQSTDTQYF
TRBJ2-1	TRBV29-1	12	CSVVSDMVEQFF